These 8 T cell receptor beta chains came from one sample sequenced in a study of tumor-infiltrating lymphocytes in primary liver carcinoma. Each 20-30 mg portion of unsorted bulk tissue served as the source for co-extraction of RNA and DNA. From 500 ng of total RNA, TCR beta-specific cDNA was reverse-transcribed using a constant-region primer. Slightly modified ARM-PCR with three nested multiplex PCR rounds yielded TCR beta libraries. A C-beta reverse primer was combined with TRBV1-TRBV30 forward primers in the first two PCR rounds, and each round had around 10 cycles. TCRdb re-derived calls from the multiplex PCR reads in MiXCR, one entry per CDR3 protein. The sample consists of roughly 50,000 distinct CDR3 sequences, around 79% of them appearing once. The source material was liver tumor tissue from sampling region 2. The subset: tumor region T2, inferior pole. The receptors derive from a man between 35 and 55 years old with primary liver carcinoma and hepatitis B virus infection.

A note on this clonotype: Just one base apart from a much larger clone, this may be a read error. The gene calls are TRBV7-9 and TRBJ2-1; maybe TRBD2 (6 bases). V was cut by 5 bases and J by 5 bases, with 16 bases left in between. Germline loops: CDR1 SEHNR, CDR2 FQNEAQ (reference sequence). The CDR3 contains 15 residues. The CDR3 nucleotides are TGTGCCAGCAGCCATGGGGACTTCCGCCACAATGAGCAGTTCTTC. It translates to CASSHGDFRHNEQFF.

DNA for the CDR3: TGTGCCAGCAGCCCCAAGACAGCCGGGGAGCTGTTTTTT. Protein sequence: CASSPKTAGELFF. This chain uses TRBV12-3 or TRBV12-4 with TRBJ2-2; tentative D call: TRBD1 (5 bases). The CDR3 loop spans 13 amino acids. V was trimmed by 6 bases and J by 6 bases, leaving 11 bases between them.

Concerning this clonotype itself: A clone one base away is much larger, so this may be a read error. The chain has TRBV5-1 and TRBJ2-3; D remains ambiguous. Germline assignment: CDR1 SGHRS and CDR2 YFSETQ. This CDR3 comprises 14 residues. The CDR3 coding sequence is TGCGCCAGCAACTTGGTGGCCTCCACAGATACGCAGTATTTT. The encoded protein is CASNLVASTDTQYF. The variable domain in full, with the rest retrieved from reference TRBV5-1 and TRBJ2-3, is KAGVTQTPRYLIKTRGQQVTLSCSPISGHRSVSWYQQTPGQGLQFLFEYFSETQRNKGNFPGRFSGRQFSNSRSEMNVSTLELGDSALYLCASNLVASTDTQYFGPGTRLTVL.

Turning to this clonotype: The conserved phenylalanine or tryptophan normally closing the CDR3 is absent here, so this likely arose from a read error. The CDR3 reads CASSQERDRRYEQYL. The CDR3 coding sequence is TGCGCCAGCAGCCAAGAAAGGGACCGCAGGTACGAGCAGTACTTG. The gene calls are TRBV4-1 and TRBJ2-7; D is perhaps TRBD1 or TRBD2 (5 bases each). The CDR3 consists of 15 residues. Trimming removed 0 bases at V and 4 bases at J, with 13 bases between. In germline, CDR1 is MGHRA, CDR2 YSYEKL.

In this sample, this clonotype turned up many times. The V and J genes are TRBV12-3 or TRBV12-4 and TRBJ2-1, with D perhaps TRBD1 or TRBD2 (6 bases each). The CDR3 runs to 14 residues. V was trimmed by 6 bases and J by 7 bases, leaving 16 bases between them. The CDR3 DNA is TGTGCCAGCAGCACCCTTACGGGGGCAAATGAGCAGTTCTTC. Translated, it gives CASSTLTGANEQFF.

The chain joins TRBV6-5 to TRBJ1-3; 8 bases agree with TRBD1. The germline gives CDR1 MNHEY, CDR2 SVGAGI. V lost 6 bases to trimming and J lost 12 bases; unmatched junction nucleotides: 13. The CDR3 totals 14 residues. The CDR3 region is CASRMTGDLYIIYF. The CDR3, as DNA: TGTGCCAGCAGGATGACAGGGGACTTATACATCATATATTTT.

This clonotype was observed many times. The chain carries TRBV5-1 and TRBJ2-7; possibly TRBD2 for D (6 bases). This CDR3 contains 14 residues. V gave up 4 bases and J gave up 0 bases, with 11 bases separating them. Per the germline V gene, CDR1 is SGHRS and CDR2 is YFSETQ. The CDR3 nucleotides read TGCGCCAGCAGCCCGGGAGTGGGCTCCTACGAGCAGTACTTC. Encoded protein: CASSPGVGSYEQYF.

The V gene is TRBV4-1, the J gene TRBJ1-2; D unresolved. Trimming took 4 bases from V and 0 from J, leaving 12 bases between them. Germline V gene sequence: CDR1 MGHRA, CDR2 YSYEKL. The CDR3 totals 15 residues. CDR3 in DNA: TGCGCCAGCAGCCCCGAAGGGTCGGCTAACTATGGCTACACCTTC. Its protein product is CASSPEGSANYGYTF.